The 32 T cell receptor beta chains below come from one sample, sequenced in a study of neurological immune-mediated disorders. TCRdb reprocessed the 5' RACE reads with MiXCR, giving one entry per CDR3 protein. The table shows about 59,000 distinct CDR3 sequences, with roughly 3.5% occurring only once. The material sequenced was PBMCs. These receptors came from a woman aged 25 to 39 with multiple sclerosis.

This clonotype showed up just a few times. The rearrangement joins TRBV5-5 to TRBJ2-1, with 10 positions matching TRBD2. The V and J ends lost 4 bases and 5 bases, in that order; junction bases with no gene match: 6. This CDR3 is built from 15 residues. Germline V gives CDR1 SGHKS, CDR2 YYEKEE (reference sequence). The CDR3 region is CASSAGTSADNEQFF. Written as DNA, the CDR3 is TGTGCCAGCAGCGCCGGGACTAGCGCCGACAATGAGCAGTTCTTC.

J is TRBJ2-3 and V is TRBV16; TRBD1 is a possible D gene (6 bases). V dropped 8 bases and J dropped 2 bases, with 14 bases sitting between them. The length of the CDR3 is 14 residues. Germline CDR1 is KGHSY and CDR2 is FQNENV. The CDR3 region has the DNA TGTGCCAGCGGCCCAGGGGCGAACACAGATACGCAGTATTTT. Protein product: CASGPGANTDTQYF.

At least ten counts were recorded for this clonotype. The chain combines TRBV28 with TRBJ2-4, with a weak D call TRBD2 (5 bases). From germline, CDR1 is MDHEN and CDR2 SYDVKM. V lost 5 bases and J lost 5, with 16 bases in between. The CDR3 runs to 15 residues. The CDR3 here is CASSIEGRTQNIQYF. CDR3 bases: TGTGCCAGCAGTATAGAGGGTCGAACCCAAAACATTCAGTACTTC.

This clonotype was recorded many times. V usage is TRBV5-1 and J usage is TRBJ1-5, with D hard to call. Germline CDR1 is SGHRS and CDR2 is YFSETQ. Trimming removed 0 bases at V and 0 bases at J, with 7 bases between. The CDR3 totals 15 residues. CDR3 loop: CASSLEGISNQPQHF. The CDR3 DNA sequence: TGCGCCAGCAGCTTGGAAGGGATTAGCAATCAGCCCCAGCATTTT.

This clonotype was observed at least ten times. V usage is TRBV20-1 and J usage is TRBJ2-1; 12 nucleotides align to TRBD2. The CDR3 loop spans 16 amino acids. J lost 3 bases, V lost 5 bases, and 8 bases had no gene match. Germline CDR1 reads DFQATT; CDR2 reads SNEGSKA (reference sequence). CDR3 residues: CSAGLAGGPVYNEQFF. For the CDR3, the DNA is TGCAGTGCTGGCCTAGCGGGAGGGCCAGTCTACAATGAGCAGTTCTTC.

Ten or more counts support this clonotype. The chain carries TRBV6-6 and TRBJ2-1; TRBD2 matches 10 bases. Germline lookup yields CDR1 MNHNY and CDR2 SVGAGI (reference sequence). The CDR3 extends over 14 amino acids. Trimming cost V 6 bases and J 7 bases; bases outside gene matches: 6. The CDR3 bases are TGTGCCAGCAGGCCCAGGACTAGCGGTAATGAGCAGTTCTTC. Its protein is CASRPRTSGNEQFF.

This clonotype has at least ten counts. This chain uses TRBV5-1 with TRBJ1-2; possibly TRBD1 for D (5 bases). The V gene lost 0 bases and the J gene lost 0 bases, with 9 bases spanning the gap. The CDR3 runs to 15 residues. CDR1 and CDR2 from the germline V gene are SGHRS and YFSETQ. CDR3 nucleotides: TGCGCCAGCAGCTTGGACGGGGGATCTAACTATGGCTACACCTTC. It specifies CASSLDGGSNYGYTF.

This clonotype was counted at least ten times. The chain links TRBV5-1 to TRBJ2-2; TRBD2 agrees at 10 bases. Trimming removed 0 bases from V and 6 bases from J; junction bases left unmatched: 8. Germline V CDR1 and CDR2: SGHRS, YFSETQ. The CDR3 sequence is 17 residues long. CDR3 in amino acids: CASSLVALAGAAGELFF. CDR3 in DNA: TGCGCCAGCAGCTTGGTGGCGCTAGCGGGAGCGGCCGGGGAGCTGTTTTTT.

This clonotype was recorded at least ten times. The chain employs TRBV5-5 and TRBJ2-2; 7 bases align to TRBD1. This CDR3 has 16 amino acids. Germline V CDR1 and CDR2: SGHKS, YYEKEE (reference sequence). After removal of 3 bases from V and 2 bases from J, the junction contained 7 bases not matched to a gene. CDR3 protein: CASSSQTGSNTGELFF. CDR3 coding DNA: TGTGCCAGCAGCTCTCAGACAGGGTCTAACACCGGGGAGCTGTTTTTT.

This clonotype has a handful of counts. At one boundary the junction diverges from the germline segment, which might be a read error. The chain recombines TRBV12-3 or TRBV12-4 with TRBJ1-5; possible D gene TRBD1, 5 bases. CDR3 length: 13 amino acids. Here the CDR3 reads CASRGQGNWPQNF. The CDR3 region has the DNA TGTGCCAGTAGAGGCCAGGGTAATTGGCCCCAGAATTTT.

The chain carries TRBV11-2 and TRBJ2-2; D is uncertain. Germline values: CDR1 SGHAT, CDR2 FQNNGV. V was shortened by 4 bases and J by 0 bases, with 6 bases between the two germline ends. CDR3 size: 14 residues. CDR3 sequence reads: CASSYQTNTGELFF. Here the CDR3 DNA reads TGTGCCAGCAGCTACCAGACGAACACCGGGGAGCTGTTTTTT.

This clonotype was counted only a few times. A junction boundary mismatches the germline segment, possibly from a read error. The rearrangement joins TRBV12-3 or TRBV12-4 to TRBJ1-5; 7 bases fit TRBD1. CDR3 length equals 15 residues. Here the CDR3 reads CASLEGAAGDQPQNF. The CDR3 DNA follows: TGTGCCAGCCTCGAGGGGGCAGCGGGTGATCAGCCCCAGAATTTT.

The table lists this clonotype with many counts. The V call is TRBV29-1, the J call TRBJ2-7; D not resolved. Germline V lookup: CDR1 SQVTM, CDR2 ANQGSEA. Trimming shortened V by 4 bases and J by 8 bases, and 3 bases separated the two germline ends. The CDR3 consists of 8 residues. The DNA of the CDR3 is TGCAGCGTTGCGAAGCAGTACTTC. It translates to CSVAKQYF.

This clonotype was picked up many times. The chain combines TRBV5-6 with TRBJ2-7; tentatively, D is TRBD2 (6 bases). With 0 bases removed from V and 2 bases from J, the gap between germline ends came to 15 bases. CDR1 SGHDT and CDR2 YYEEEE come from the germline V gene. The CDR3 totals 16 residues. Written as DNA, the CDR3 is TGTGCCAGCAGCTTGGGGGGACTGGCGGCCACCTACGAGCAGTACTTC. As protein: CASSLGGLAATYEQYF.

At least ten counts were recorded for this clonotype. The genes are TRBV5-1 and TRBJ2-1, with 8 bases identical to TRBD1. Germline V gene sequence: CDR1 SGHRS, CDR2 YFSETQ. This CDR3 region has 14 residues. The ends lost 6 bases at V and 4 bases at J; junction bases unmatched: 6. For the CDR3, the DNA is TGCGCCAGCAAGCCAGGGACAGGATACAATGAGCAGTTCTTC. This encodes CASKPGTGYNEQFF.

This clonotype was detected only a few times. With a much larger clone just one base away, this may be a read error. The chain couples TRBV27 to TRBJ2-7; D remains ambiguous. Germline-derived CDR1 and CDR2 are MNHEY and SMNVEV (reference sequence). V was pared by 5 bases and J by 7 bases, with 12 bases between. The CDR3 covers 12 residues. The CDR3 loop reads CASSAGAKEQYF. The DNA for the CDR3 is TGTGCCAGCAGTGCCGGAGCCAAAGAGCAGTACTTC.

This clonotype was seen ten or more times. The chain carries TRBV5-1 and TRBJ2-3; 9 bases match TRBD2. The CDR3 extends over 16 amino acids. V shed 0 bases, J shed 0 bases, and the junction held 2 bases outside the gene matches. Germline V gives CDR1 SGHRS, CDR2 YFSETQ. The CDR3 loop is CASSLDLAGSTDTQYF. In DNA, the CDR3 is TGCGCCAGCAGCTTGGATCTAGCGGGGAGCACAGATACGCAGTATTTT. The variable domain in full, completed from reference TRBV5-1 and TRBJ2-3, reads KAGVTQTPRYLIKTRGQQVTLSCSPISGHRSVSWYQQTPGQGLQFLFEYFSETQRNKGNFPGRFSGRQFSNSRSEMNVSTLELGDSALYLCASSLDLAGSTDTQYFGPGTRLTVL.

At least ten counts were recorded for this clonotype. This sequence joins TRBV5-1 and TRBJ2-3, with TRBD1 as a possible D gene (6 bases). This CDR3 is 16 amino acids long. The germline V and J ends were trimmed by 3 bases and 2 bases, with 16 bases remaining between them. In germline, CDR1 is SGHRS, CDR2 YFSETQ. In nucleotides, the CDR3 is TGCGCCAGCAGCTCAACAAGTGGGGGCTACACAGATACGCAGTATTTT. Translating it yields CASSSTSGGYTDTQYF.

This clonotype has ten or more counts. The rearrangement uses TRBV20-1 and TRBJ2-7; the match to TRBD2 covers 7 bases. Germline V gene data show CDR1 as DFQATT and CDR2 as SNEGSKA (reference sequence). The CDR3 is made up of 16 amino acids. V gave up 3 bases and J gave up 2 bases; unmatched junction bases: 13. In DNA form, the CDR3 reads TGCAGTGCTAGTCTTGGTTCGGGGAGGGGACCCTACGAGCAGTACTTC. It is translated as CSASLGSGRGPYEQYF.

This clonotype showed up many times. V usage is TRBV5-1 and J usage is TRBJ2-3; 7 nucleotides match TRBD2. Germline V gives CDR1 SGHRS, CDR2 YFSETQ. Germline trimming cut 7 bases from V and 3 bases from J; bases unmatched to any gene: 8. The CDR3 sequence is 14 residues long. CDR3 in amino acids: CASLASGNTDTQYF. The DNA of the CDR3 is TGCGCCAGCCTTGCTAGCGGAAATACAGATACGCAGTATTTT.

This clonotype was found many times. V gene TRBV25-1 combines with J gene TRBJ1-2; D remains unclear. This CDR3 region has 13 residues. V lost 5 bases, J lost 8 bases, and 15 bases lay in between. Germline values: CDR1 MGHDK, CDR2 SYGVNS. As DNA, the CDR3 is TGTGCCAGCAGTCTCGACCCCTCCGGGGGCTACACCTTC. Translated, it gives CASSLDPSGGYTF.

This clonotype was seen more than once but under ten times. This chain uses TRBV20-1 with TRBJ2-3; 7 bases match TRBD2. The germline CDR1 and CDR2 sequences are DFQATT and SNEGSKA (reference sequence). This CDR3 region has 16 residues. Trimming took 3 bases from V and 2 from J; bases not matched to a gene: 11. The CDR3: CSASRLAERYTDTQYF. The CDR3 coding sequence is TGCAGTGCTAGCCGGCTAGCGGAGCGGTACACAGATACGCAGTATTTT.

In this sample, this clonotype turned up many times. This chain connects TRBV5-6 to TRBJ1-4; D gene ambiguous. The germline gives CDR1 SGHDT, CDR2 YYEEEE. V was clipped by 0 bases and J by 10 bases, with 13 bases between them. The CDR3 runs to 14 residues. DNA of the CDR3: TGTGCCAGCAGCTTGGAACGGGGAGGAGTAAAACTGTTTTTT. This sequence encodes CASSLERGGVKLFF.

This clonotype showed up many times. The V gene is TRBV20-1, the J gene TRBJ2-5, with TRBD2 matching over 11 bases. The CDR3 extends over 17 amino acids. Looked up from germline, CDR1 is DFQATT and CDR2 is SNEGSKA (reference sequence). V lost 2 bases to trimming and J lost 1 base; unmatched junction nucleotides: 9. The CDR3 is CSARLTGTSGIQETQYF. The CDR3 DNA follows: TGCAGTGCTAGACTAACCGGGACTAGCGGTATCCAAGAGACCCAGTACTTC.

This clonotype has at least ten counts. J is TRBJ1-1 and V is TRBV7-9; TRBD1 is a possible D gene (6 bases). Trimming stripped 4 bases from V and 4 bases from J, with 13 bases between. CDR3 length: 14 amino acids. Germline values: CDR1 SEHNR, CDR2 FQNEAQ (reference sequence). Here the CDR3 reads CASSSFQGPTEAFF. The CDR3 region has the DNA TGTGCCAGCAGCTCATTCCAGGGGCCCACTGAAGCTTTCTTT.

This clonotype was detected ten times or more. The chain uses TRBV20-1 and TRBJ1-5; 8 bases fit TRBD1. This CDR3 has 15 residues. Trimming removed 3 bases from V and 6 bases from J; junction bases left unmatched: 10. Germline assignment: CDR1 DFQATT and CDR2 SNEGSKA (reference sequence). CDR3 nucleotides: TGCAGTGCTAGGATAGCGCAGGGGGCGAGTCAGCCCCAGCATTTT. This gives the protein CSARIAQGASQPQHF.

This clonotype was found many times. V usage is TRBV7-9 and J usage is TRBJ1-1; D remains ambiguous. V was shortened by 5 bases and J by 1 base, with 5 bases between the two germline ends. CDR1 is SEHNR and CDR2 is FQNEAQ in the germline V gene (reference sequence). This CDR3 region has 12 residues. The CDR3 sequence: CASSLSNTEAFF. The CDR3 nucleotides read TGTGCCAGCAGCCTCTCGAACACTGAAGCTTTCTTT.

There are many counts of this clonotype. V usage is TRBV15 and J usage is TRBJ2-7, with D possibly being TRBD2 (5 bases). Germline V lookup: CDR1 LNHNV, CDR2 YYDKDF (reference sequence). The V and J ends lost 4 bases and 6 bases respectively, with 13 bases between them. This CDR3 comprises 13 residues. The CDR3 DNA sequence: TGTGCCACCAGCACTTTCGGGGTTGGCGAGCAGTACTTC. Amino acids: CATSTFGVGEQYF.

This clonotype was picked up many times. The CDR3 loop is CASSPQVSGGELFF. Here the CDR3 DNA reads TGTGCCAGCAGCCCACAGGTCTCCGGAGGAGAGCTGTTTTTT. The chain uses TRBV7-2 and TRBJ2-2; D tentatively fits TRBD1 or TRBD2 (5 bases each). Germline CDR1 reads SGHTA; CDR2 reads FQGNSA. CDR3 length: 14 residues. Trimming pared 5 bases from V and 11 bases from J, leaving 18 bases between.

This clonotype was seen at least ten times. This chain joins TRBV5-1 and TRBJ2-1, with TRBD1 as a possible D gene (7 bases). V gave up 3 bases and J gave up 4 bases, with 14 bases separating them. CDR1 and CDR2 from the germline V gene are SGHRS and YFSETQ. The length of the CDR3 is 15 residues. The CDR3 spells CASSSGGGGYNEQFF. DNA for the CDR3: TGCGCCAGCAGCTCCGGAGGGGGCGGTTACAATGAGCAGTTCTTC.

This clonotype was seen a few times. The J gene is TRBJ1-1, the V gene TRBV4-1; possibly TRBD1 for D (6 bases). Germline assignment: CDR1 MGHRA and CDR2 YSYEKL. V dropped 6 bases and J dropped 0 bases, with 17 bases sitting between them. This CDR3 is built from 16 residues. CDR3 nucleotide sequence: TGCGCCAGCAGATCTCTAGGGGGACTAATGAACACTGAAGCTTTCTTT. It is translated as CASRSLGGLMNTEAFF.

This clonotype was detected ten times or more. V usage is TRBV7-6 and J usage is TRBJ2-1; no definite D call. The V end was cut by 4 bases, the J end by 0 bases, with 10 bases between. This CDR3 has 15 residues. Germline V gene data show CDR1 as SGHVS and CDR2 as FNYEAQ. CDR3 nucleotide sequence: TGTGCCAGCAGCTCGTTGGGTGGCTCCTACAATGAGCAGTTCTTC. Its protein is CASSSLGGSYNEQFF.